A few counts support the clone carrying this T cell receptor beta chain. The data stem from a study of T-cell memory formation after mild COVID-19. This CDR3 is 15 amino acids long. The germline V gene has CDR1 DFQATT and CDR2 SNEGSKA (reference sequence). The V end lost 1 base, the J end lost 0 bases, and 11 bases lay between the germline ends. MiXCR was run by TCRdb on the 5' RACE reads, yielding one entry per CDR3 protein. The table shows a few hundred thousand distinct CDR3 sequences, with approximately 24% occurring only once. Sequenced sample: PBMCs or a T cell subset sorted from them (not recorded which). This sequence joins TRBV20-1 and TRBJ2-3; no definite D call. This clonotype was sampled from an adult woman who had mild COVID-19 (a few samples of this study predate the infection). Cell type and time point are not known. The CDR3 DNA reads as TGCAGTGCTAGAGGCTTAGCCCCCAGCACAGATACGCAGTATTTT. Encoded protein: CSARGLAPSTDTQYF.